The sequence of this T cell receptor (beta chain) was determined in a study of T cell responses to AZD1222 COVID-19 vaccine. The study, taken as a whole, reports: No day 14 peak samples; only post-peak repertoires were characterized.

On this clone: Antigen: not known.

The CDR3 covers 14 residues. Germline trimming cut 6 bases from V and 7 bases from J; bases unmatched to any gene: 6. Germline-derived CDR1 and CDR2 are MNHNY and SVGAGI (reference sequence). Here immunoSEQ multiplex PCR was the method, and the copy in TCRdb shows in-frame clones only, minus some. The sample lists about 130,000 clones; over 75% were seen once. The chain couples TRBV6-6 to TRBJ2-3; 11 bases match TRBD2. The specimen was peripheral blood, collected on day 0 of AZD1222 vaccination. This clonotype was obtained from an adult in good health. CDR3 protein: CASRMTSGIHTQYF. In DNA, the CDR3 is TGTGCCAGCAGAATGACTAGCGGGATACATACGCAGTATTTT.